This T cell receptor beta chain came from a study of shared clonotypes between healthy human individuals. It was at deep level that the assay was run. The table came from immunoSEQ multiplex PCR; TCRdb's copy has only in-frame clones and leaves some out. Among under 600,000 clones listed, roughly 97% were seen once. General study findings and limits: Apart from blood, nothing was sampled; tissue repertoires likely differ.

Concerning this clone: No antigen is known for it.

Donors were healthy HIV-negative adults without recently reported acute infections or vaccinations. Negatively enriched CD4+ T cells were divided by CD45RA into naive and memory. Per germline, CDR1 MNHNY and CDR2 SVGAGI (reference sequence). Trimming shortened V by 5 bases and J by 6 bases, and 20 bases separated the two germline ends. The CDR3 sequence is 16 residues long. This clonotype was obtained from a woman aged 30 to 39 in good health. The chain links TRBV6-6 to TRBJ2-1, with D perhaps assigned TRBD1 or TRBD2 (6 bases each). Sample: naive CD4+ T cells sorted from blood. Subset indicated: CD45RA+ positively selected. In DNA form, the CDR3 reads TGTGCCAGCAGTACCCCCGGCCAGGGGACTCCCAATGAGCAGTTCTTC. Its protein is CASSTPGQGTPNEQFF.